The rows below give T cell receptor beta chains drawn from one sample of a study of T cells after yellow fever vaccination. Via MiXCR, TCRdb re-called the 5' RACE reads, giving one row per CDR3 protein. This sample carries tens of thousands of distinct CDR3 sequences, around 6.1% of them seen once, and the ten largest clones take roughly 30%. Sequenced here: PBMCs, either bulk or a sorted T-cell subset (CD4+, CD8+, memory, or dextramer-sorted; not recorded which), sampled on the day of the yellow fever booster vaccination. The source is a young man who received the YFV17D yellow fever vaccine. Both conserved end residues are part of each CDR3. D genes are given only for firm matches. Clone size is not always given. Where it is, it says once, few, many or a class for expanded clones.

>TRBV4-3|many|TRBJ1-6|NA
CASSQVLGGTLHF
TGCGCCAGCAGCCAAGTACTGGGAGGGACCCTCCACTTT
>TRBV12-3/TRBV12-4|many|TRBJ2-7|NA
CASTGNSYEQYF
TGTGCCAGCACCGGCAACTCCTACGAGCAGTACTTC
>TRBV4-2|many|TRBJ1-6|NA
CASSQEGLGPLHF
TGTGCCAGCAGCCAAGAGGGACTTGGCCCCCTCCACTTT
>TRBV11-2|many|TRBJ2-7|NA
CASSDRGTEQYF
TGTGCCAGCAGCGATAGGGGAACCGAGCAGTACTTC
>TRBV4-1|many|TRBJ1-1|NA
CASSRDPAGTEAFF
TGCGCCAGCAGCCGCGACCCCGCCGGAACTGAAGCTTTCTTT
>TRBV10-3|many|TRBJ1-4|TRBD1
CAISEFGQVATNEKLFF
TGTGCCATCAGTGAGTTCGGACAGGTCGCAACTAATGAAAAACTGTTTTTT
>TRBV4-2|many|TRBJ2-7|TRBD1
CASSTLDRAYEQYF
TGTGCCAGCAGCACCCTCGACAGGGCCTACGAGCAGTACTTC
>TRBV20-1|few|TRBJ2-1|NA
CSAGNSYEQFF
TGCAGTGCTGGCAACTCCTATGAGCAGTTCTTC
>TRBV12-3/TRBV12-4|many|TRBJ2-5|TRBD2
CASTVAGGTQYF
TGTGCCAGCACGGTAGCGGGTGGGACCCAGTACTTC
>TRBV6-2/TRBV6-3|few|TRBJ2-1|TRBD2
CASRSGTSVGNEQFF
TGTGCCAGCAGATCCGGGACTAGCGTAGGCAATGAGCAGTTCTTC
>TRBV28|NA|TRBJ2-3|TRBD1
CASSWSNRDSDTDTQYF
TGTGCCAGCAGTTGGAGTAACCGGGACAGCGACACAGATACGCAGTATTTT
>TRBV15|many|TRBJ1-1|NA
CATSRVKNTEAFF
TGTGCCACCAGCAGAGTCAAGAACACTGAAGCTTTCTTT
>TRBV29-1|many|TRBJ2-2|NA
CSVGFQDGTPNTGELFF
TGCAGCGTTGGTTTCCAGGACGGCACTCCGAACACCGGGGAGCTGTTTTTT
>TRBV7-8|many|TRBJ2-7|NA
CASSFYRLTYEQYF
TGTGCCAGCAGCTTTTATCGCCTCACCTACGAGCAGTACTTC
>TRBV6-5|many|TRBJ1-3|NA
CASRLTATSGNTIYF
TGTGCCAGCAGGCTGACGGCTACCTCTGGAAACACCATATATTTT
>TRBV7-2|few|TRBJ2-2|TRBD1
CASSTTSGTESNTGELFF
TGTGCCAGCAGCACTACCTCCGGGACAGAAAGTAACACCGGGGAGCTGTTTTTT
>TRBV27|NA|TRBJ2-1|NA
CASSLAEGLYNEQFF
TGTGCCAGCAGTTTAGCAGAGGGACTCTACAATGAGCAGTTCTTC
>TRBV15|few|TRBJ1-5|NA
CATSSGLGNQPQHF
TGTGCCACCAGCTCCGGGCTCGGCAATCAGCCCCAGCATTTT
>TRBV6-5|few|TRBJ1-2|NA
CASSPRGSPGGYTF
TGTGCCAGCAGCCCCCGGGGATCTCCGGGGGGCTACACCTTC
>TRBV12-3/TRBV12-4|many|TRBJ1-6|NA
CASSFAEYNSPLHF
TGTGCCAGCAGTTTCGCAGAATATAATTCACCCCTCCACTTT
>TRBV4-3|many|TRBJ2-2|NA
CASSQAPVRGTGELFF
TGCGCCAGCAGCCAAGCCCCCGTCAGGGGCACGGGGGAGCTGTTTTTT
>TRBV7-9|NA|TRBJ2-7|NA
CASSPNSGLDEQYF
TGTGCCAGCAGTCCAAATTCAGGGCTCGACGAGCAGTACTTC
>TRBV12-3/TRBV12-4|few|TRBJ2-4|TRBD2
CASSPRGGAKNIQYF
TGTGCCAGCAGTCCGCGGGGGGGAGCCAAAAACATTCAGTACTTC
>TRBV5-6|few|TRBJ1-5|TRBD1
CASSFRGRGEDSNQPQHF
TGTGCCAGCAGCTTCAGGGGGCGAGGGGAGGATAGCAATCAGCCCCAGCATTTT
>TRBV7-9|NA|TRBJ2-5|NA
CASSLGSPETQYF
TGTGCCAGCAGCTTAGGGTCTCCGGAGACCCAGTACTTC
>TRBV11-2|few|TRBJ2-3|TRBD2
CASSLRGADTQYF
TGTGCCAGCAGCTTACGGGGGGCAGATACGCAGTATTTT
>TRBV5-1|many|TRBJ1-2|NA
CASSLGTVSNYGYTF
TGCGCCAGCAGCTTGGGAACCGTCTCTAACTATGGCTACACCTTC
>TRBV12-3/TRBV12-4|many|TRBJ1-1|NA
CASRTFEGQNTEAFF
TGTGCCAGCAGGACCTTTGAAGGGCAGAACACTGAAGCTTTCTTT
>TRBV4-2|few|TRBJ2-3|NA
CASSQEERLVEEDTQYF
TGTGCCAGCAGCCAAGAAGAGAGACTAGTTGAAGAAGATACGCAGTATTTT
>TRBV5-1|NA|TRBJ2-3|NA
CASSARGVSTDTQYF
TGCGCCAGCAGCGCGCGGGGAGTAAGCACAGATACGCAGTATTTT
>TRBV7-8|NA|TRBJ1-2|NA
CASSLESAFRATSLGGYGYTF
TGTGCCAGCAGCCTTGAATCAGCCTTTAGGGCCACCTCCCTCGGTGGATATGGCTACACCTTC
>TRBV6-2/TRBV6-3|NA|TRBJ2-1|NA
CASSYLKGVSYNEQFF
TGTGCCAGCAGTTACTTAAAGGGGGTCTCCTACAATGAGCAGTTCTTC
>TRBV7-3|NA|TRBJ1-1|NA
CASSLLQNTEAFF
TGTGCCAGCAGCTTATTGCAGAACACTGAAGCTTTCTTT
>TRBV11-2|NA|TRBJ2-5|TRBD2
CASRKLAAQETQYF
TGTGCCAGCAGAAAACTAGCGGCCCAAGAGACCCAGTACTTC
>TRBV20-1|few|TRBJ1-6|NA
CSARDGRGGSPLHF
TGCAGTGCTAGGGATGGAAGGGGTGGGTCACCCCTCCACTTT
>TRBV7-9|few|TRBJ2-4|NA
CASSLIGLAKNIQYF
TGTGCCAGCAGCTTAATCGGGTTAGCCAAAAACATTCAGTACTTC
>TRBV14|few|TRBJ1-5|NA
CASSQERDLITGGNQPQHF
TGTGCCAGCAGCCAAGAGAGAGACCTTATAACGGGGGGGAATCAGCCCCAGCATTTT
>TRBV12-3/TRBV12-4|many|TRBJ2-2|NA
CASSSEKGAYTGELFF
TGTGCCAGCAGTTCCGAAAAAGGGGCGTACACCGGGGAGCTGTTTTTT
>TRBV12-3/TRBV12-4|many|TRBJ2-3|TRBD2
CASSDTTSWLTDTQYF
TGTGCCAGCAGCGACACGACTAGCTGGTTGACAGATACGCAGTATTTT
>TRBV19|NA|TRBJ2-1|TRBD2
CASSIVGGARNEQFF
TGTGCCAGTAGTATCGTCGGGGGGGCTCGAAATGAGCAGTTCTTC
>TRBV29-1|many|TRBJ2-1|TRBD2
CSVGGGSYNEQFF
TGCAGCGTTGGGGGCGGGAGCTACAATGAGCAGTTCTTC
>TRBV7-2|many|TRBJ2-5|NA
CASSPGPTGETQYF
TGTGCCAGCAGCCCCGGGCCTACCGGCGAGACCCAGTACTTC
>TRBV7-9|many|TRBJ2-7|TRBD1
CASSQGAPSYEQYF
TGTGCCAGCAGTCAGGGGGCACCTTCCTACGAGCAGTACTTC
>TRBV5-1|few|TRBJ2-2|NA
CASSLPGLAVRELFF
TGCGCCAGCAGCTTACCGGGACTCGCGGTCCGGGAGCTGTTTTTT
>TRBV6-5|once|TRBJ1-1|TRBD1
CASSSWTGENTEAFF
TGTGCCAGCAGTTCATGGACAGGGGAGAACACTGAAGCTTTCTTT
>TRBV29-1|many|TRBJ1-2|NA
CSVGGDAANYGYTF
TGCAGCGTTGGGGGGGACGCGGCGAACTATGGCTACACCTTC
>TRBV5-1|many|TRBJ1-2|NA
CASSLIANLGDGYTF
TGCGCCAGCAGCTTGATTGCCAACCTGGGGGATGGCTACACCTTC
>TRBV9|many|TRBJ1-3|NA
CASSVNRDTSGNTIYF
TGTGCCAGCAGCGTAAACCGGGACACTTCTGGAAACACCATATATTTT
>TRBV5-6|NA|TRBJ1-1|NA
CASSQGDEAFF
TGTGCCAGCAGTCAAGGGGATGAAGCTTTCTTT
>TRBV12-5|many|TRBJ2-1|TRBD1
CASANYRGHEQFF
TGTGCTAGTGCCAACTACAGGGGGCATGAGCAGTTCTTC
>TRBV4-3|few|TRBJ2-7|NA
CASSQGLGSHEQYF
TGCGCCAGCAGCCAAGGTCTGGGTAGCCACGAGCAGTACTTC
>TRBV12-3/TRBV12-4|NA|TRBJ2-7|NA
CASSLRSYEQYF
TGTGCCAGCAGTTTAAGAAGCTACGAGCAGTACTTC
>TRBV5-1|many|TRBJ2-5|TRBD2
CASSFLAAQETQYF
TGCGCCAGCAGCTTTCTAGCGGCACAAGAGACCCAGTACTTC
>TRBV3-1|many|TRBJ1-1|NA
CASSQEDGNTEAFF
TGTGCCAGCAGCCAAGAGGACGGGAACACTGAAGCTTTCTTT
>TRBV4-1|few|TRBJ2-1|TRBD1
CASSQEQGAASEQFF
TGCGCCAGCAGCCAAGAACAGGGGGCTGCGAGTGAGCAGTTCTTC
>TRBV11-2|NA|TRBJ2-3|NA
CASSSLALGVTDTQYF
TGTGCCAGCAGCTCCCTGGCACTGGGGGTCACAGATACGCAGTATTTT
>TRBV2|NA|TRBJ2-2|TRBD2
CASSNGLAGGPNTGELFF
TGTGCCAGCAGTAACGGACTAGCGGGGGGACCTAACACCGGGGAGCTGTTTTTT
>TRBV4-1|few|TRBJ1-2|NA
CASSHLPGTGAYGYTF
TGCGCCAGCAGCCACCTCCCCGGTACGGGAGCCTATGGCTACACCTTC
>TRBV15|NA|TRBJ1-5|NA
CATSRIAVVHQPQHF
TGTGCCACCAGCAGAATAGCAGTGGTCCATCAGCCCCAGCATTTT
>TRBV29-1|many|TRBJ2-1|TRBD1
CSVEDRGQVYNEQFF
TGCAGCGTTGAAGATCGGGGACAGGTATACAATGAGCAGTTCTTC